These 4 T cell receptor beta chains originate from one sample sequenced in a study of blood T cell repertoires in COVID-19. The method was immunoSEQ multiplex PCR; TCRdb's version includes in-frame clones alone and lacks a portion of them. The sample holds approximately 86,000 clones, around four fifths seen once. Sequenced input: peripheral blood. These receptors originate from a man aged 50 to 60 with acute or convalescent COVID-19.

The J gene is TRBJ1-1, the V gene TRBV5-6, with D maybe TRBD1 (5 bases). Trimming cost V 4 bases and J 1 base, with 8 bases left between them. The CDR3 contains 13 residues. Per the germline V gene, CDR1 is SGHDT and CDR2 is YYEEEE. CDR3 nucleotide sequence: TGTGCCAGCAGCCGGGGGGAGAACACTGAAGCTTTCTTT. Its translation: CASSRGENTEAFF.

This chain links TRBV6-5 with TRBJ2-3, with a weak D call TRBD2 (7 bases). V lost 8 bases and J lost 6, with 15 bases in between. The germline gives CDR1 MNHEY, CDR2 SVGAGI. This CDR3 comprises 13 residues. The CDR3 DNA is TGTGCCAGCGGGGGGGCGGAGGCGGATACGCAGTATTTT. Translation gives CASGGAEADTQYF.

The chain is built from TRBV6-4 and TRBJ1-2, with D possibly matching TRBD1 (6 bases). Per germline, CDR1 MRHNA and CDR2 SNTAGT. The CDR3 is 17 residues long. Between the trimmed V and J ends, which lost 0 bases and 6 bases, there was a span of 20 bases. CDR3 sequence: CASSDSASAGAVDGYTF. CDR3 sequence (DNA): TGTGCCAGCAGTGACTCTGCGTCGGCAGGGGCGGTGGATGGCTACACCTTC.

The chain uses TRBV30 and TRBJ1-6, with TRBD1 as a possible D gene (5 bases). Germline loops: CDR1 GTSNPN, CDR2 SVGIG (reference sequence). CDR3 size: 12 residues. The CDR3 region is CAYDSLGSPLHF. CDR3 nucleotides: TGTGCTTACGACAGCTTGGGTTCACCCCTCCACTTT.